The 23 T cell receptor beta chains below come from one sample, sequenced in a study of blood T cells in healthy people across ages. A second PCR, run for roughly 7 to 11 cycles, used a sample-barcoded 5' primer plus a J-beta primer mix. TCRdb redid the calling of the 5' RACE reads with MiXCR, one entry per CDR3 protein. The sample has 870,000 or so distinct CDR3 sequences; about 28% are singletons. Material for sequencing was blood. The receptor source for this set is a woman over 75 in good health.

The chain combines TRBV12-3 or TRBV12-4 with TRBJ1-1, with D uncertain. V was pared by 3 bases and J by 1 base, with 12 bases between. The length of the CDR3 is 15 residues. In DNA form, the CDR3 reads TGTGCCAGCAGTTTGTGGAGGGCCACGAACACTGAAGCTTTCTTT. This gives the protein CASSLWRATNTEAFF.

This clonotype was counted many times. This chain links TRBV29-1 with TRBJ1-1; TRBD1 might be the D (5 bases). Trimming cost V 3 bases and J 0 bases, with 11 bases left between them. The CDR3 has 14 residues. The germline gives CDR1 SQVTM, CDR2 ANQGSEA. The DNA for the CDR3 is TGCAGCGTTGAGGCAGGGCCGGTGAACACTGAAGCTTTCTTT. Translating it yields CSVEAGPVNTEAFF.

With respect to this clonotype: Possible read error: a much larger clone is one base away. The rearrangement uses TRBV5-1 and TRBJ1-6, with TRBD1 as a possible D gene (6 bases). The germline V gene has CDR1 SGHRS and CDR2 YFSETQ. V lost 0 bases and J lost 7, with 11 bases in between. This CDR3 region has 15 residues. CDR3 sequence: CASSLGNRDNSPLHF. The CDR3 DNA sequence: TGCGCCAGCAGCTTGGGGAACAGGGACAATTCACCCCTCCACTTT.

The chain recombines TRBV4-1 with TRBJ1-2; D may be TRBD1 (6 bases). Germline V CDR1 and CDR2: MGHRA, YSYEKL. Trimming removed 4 bases from V and 5 bases from J, with 20 bases in between. The CDR3 covers 16 residues. The CDR3 here is CASSRPGQGPWYGYTF. The CDR3 DNA follows: TGCGCCAGCAGCCGGCCGGGACAAGGGCCGTGGTATGGCTACACCTTC.

To note about this clonotype: A much larger clone is a single base away; this may be a read error. DNA for the CDR3: TGTGCCAGCAGTTTGAACCGGGACGGGGGGCGACTAGCACTGTCAGATACGCAGTATTTT. It codes for CASSLNRDGGRLALSDTQYF. The V gene is TRBV12-3 or TRBV12-4, the J gene TRBJ2-3; D possibly corresponds to TRBD2 (7 bases). Trimming shortened V by 3 bases and J by 4 bases, and 29 bases separated the two germline ends. The length of the CDR3 is 20 residues.

The genes are TRBV29-1 and TRBJ2-1, with D unresolved. The DNA matches TRBJ2-7 better at its end, which makes the J call doubtful. The germline V gene encodes CDR1 SQVTM and CDR2 ANQGSEA. CDR3 length: 14 amino acids. CDR3 in DNA: TGCAGCGCTGTAGGTGGCAGCTCCTACAATGAGCAGTACTTC. It translates to CSAVGGSSYNEQYF.

The chain joins TRBV20-1 to TRBJ2-7; no reliable D call. The CDR3 has 13 amino acids. Trimming stripped 1 base from V and 0 bases from J, with 7 bases between. Germline V gene data show CDR1 as DFQATT and CDR2 as SNEGSKA (reference sequence). The CDR3 DNA reads as TGCAGTGCTAGAGGGGTAAGCTCCTACGAGCAGTACTTC. Amino acid sequence: CSARGVSSYEQYF.

This clonotype was counted many times. The chain joins TRBV5-5 to TRBJ1-5; possible D gene TRBD1, 5 bases. The CDR3 loop spans 16 amino acids. V lost 0 bases to trimming and J lost 6 bases, with 16 bases between them. Looked up from germline, CDR1 is SGHKS and CDR2 is YYEKEE (reference sequence). DNA of the CDR3: TGTGCCAGCAGCTTGGGAAGAGGGGTCGCAAGTCAGCCCCAGCATTTT. It yields the protein CASSLGRGVASQPQHF. Full variable domain (outside the CDR3, taken from reference TRBV5-5 and TRBJ1-5): DAGVTQSPTHLIKTRGQQVTLRCSPISGHKSVSWYQQVLGQGPQFIFQYYEKEERGRGNFPDRFSARQFPNYSSELNVNALLLGDSALYLCASSLGRGVASQPQHFGDGTRLSIL.

This clonotype was counted many times. The rearrangement uses TRBV2 and TRBJ2-1; the D is unclear. V was shortened by 7 bases and J by 3 bases, with 16 bases between the two germline ends. This CDR3 contains 15 residues. Germline lookup yields CDR1 SNHLY and CDR2 FYNNEI. The CDR3 DNA reads as TGTGCCAGCATGCCCCCCGCCCCTAACTACAATGAGCAGTTCTTC. It codes for CASMPPAPNYNEQFF.

About this clonotype: One base away lies a much larger clone, so this may be a sequencing read error. The chain recombines TRBV5-1 with TRBJ2-7; D is undetermined. The J call could be wrong; TRBJ2-5 is a better fit for the DNA end. The germline V gene has CDR1 SGHRS and CDR2 YFSETQ. The CDR3 runs to 13 residues. In nucleotides, the CDR3 is TGCGCCAGCAGCTTGTACCTCGGGGAGACCCAGTACTTC. It is translated as CASSLYLGETQYF.

The genes are TRBV12-3 or TRBV12-4 and TRBJ1-4; 9 bases align to TRBD1. The CDR3 sequence is 14 residues long. Unmatched junction bases numbered 4, after V lost 2 bases and J lost 9 bases. The CDR3 protein is CASSLRQGGKKLFF. CDR3 in DNA: TGTGCCAGCAGTTTAAGACAGGGGGGTAAAAAACTGTTTTTT.

For this clonotype: A read error may be the cause here, since a much bigger clone is one base away. The CDR3 end shows no conserved phenylalanine or tryptophan, and so a read error is likely. The CDR3 region is CASKVAVQETQYL. CDR3 nucleotides: TGTGCCAGCAAGGTCGCGGTACAAGAGACCCAGTACCTC. The genes are TRBV18 and TRBJ2-5; the D is unclear. The V and J ends lost 8 bases and 2 bases respectively, with 12 bases between them. This CDR3 is built from 13 residues. Germline CDR1 is KGHSH and CDR2 is LQKENI.

With regard to this clonotype: Given a much more abundant clone one base away, this may be a read error. The CDR3, as DNA: TGTGCCGGCAGCTTAGTTCCAGTCCTCGTCTATGGCTACACCTTC. It encodes CAGSLVPVLVYGYTF. The rearrangement links TRBV7-2 to TRBJ1-2; D is undetermined. The CDR3 has 15 amino acids. Per the germline V gene, CDR1 is SGHTA and CDR2 is FQGNSA.

This clonotype was observed a few times. J is TRBJ2-7 and V is TRBV19; 8 nucleotides match TRBD1. Trimming at V came to 3 bases and at J to 2 bases, leaving 6 bases not matched to a gene. This CDR3 comprises 15 residues. Germline V gene sequence: CDR1 LNHDA, CDR2 SQIVND (reference sequence). The CDR3 region is CASSIGTGRAYEQYF. DNA of the CDR3: TGTGCCAGTAGTATCGGGACAGGAAGAGCCTACGAGCAGTACTTC.

In its sample, this clonotype was seen many times. The rearrangement uses TRBV20-1 and TRBJ2-3; no reliable D call. Trimming took off 5 bases at V and 0 bases at J, with 12 bases between the two ends. Germline V gene lookup returns CDR1 DFQATT and CDR2 SNEGSKA (reference sequence). The CDR3 consists of 14 residues. Here the CDR3 reads CSALPLESTDTQYF. CDR3 nucleotide sequence: TGCAGTGCTCTCCCCCTAGAGAGCACAGATACGCAGTATTTT.

The rearrangement uses TRBV20-1 and TRBJ2-3, with TRBD2 matching 7 bases. Germline-derived CDR1 and CDR2 are DFQATT and SNEGSKA (reference sequence). Trimming removed 2 bases from V and 2 bases from J; junction bases left unmatched: 4. This CDR3 contains 14 residues. CDR3 loop: CSARRGGDTDTQYF. In DNA form, the CDR3 reads TGCAGTGCTAGACGGGGAGGGGACACAGATACGCAGTATTTT.

This clonotype was counted many times. The chain recombines TRBV7-2 with TRBJ2-3; 10 nucleotides match TRBD2. The CDR3 sequence is 13 residues long. The J segment lost 14 bases and the V segment lost 5 bases, leaving 10 bases of the junction unmatched. Germline loops: CDR1 SGHTA, CDR2 FQGNSA. The CDR3 protein is CASSPRLAGVLYF. The CDR3 nucleotides read TGTGCCAGCAGCCCCCGACTAGCGGGTGTTTTGTATTTT.

This clonotype was counted at least ten times. J is TRBJ2-1 and V is TRBV20-1; TRBD2 matches at 9 bases. The CDR3 has 17 residues. Germline V gives CDR1 DFQATT, CDR2 SNEGSKA (reference sequence). The V gene end was trimmed by 0 bases and the J gene end by 7 bases; junction bases not matched to a gene: 13. This chain's CDR3 is CSARDPGGRGGLNEQFF. DNA for the CDR3: TGCAGTGCTAGAGACCCCGGGGGGCGGGGGGGCCTTAATGAGCAGTTCTTC.

This clonotype was seen a few times. This may stem from a read error, because a much larger clone lies one nucleotide away. The V gene is TRBV20-1, the J gene TRBJ2-1, with 11 bases matching TRBD2. CDR1 and CDR2 (germline): DFQATT, SNEGSKA (reference sequence). Trimming at V came to 5 bases and at J to 6 bases, leaving 6 bases not matched to a gene. There are 14 residues in the CDR3. The CDR3 loop is CSAGIAGGSNEQFF. CDR3 DNA: TGCAGTGCTGGTATAGCGGGGGGGAGCAATGAGCAGTTCTTC.

V is TRBV10-3 and J is TRBJ1-2; 8 positions match TRBD1. The trim removed 3 bases at V and 6 bases at J, leaving 9 bases unmatched. Germline values: CDR1 ENHRY, CDR2 SYGVKD. The CDR3 is 15 amino acids. CDR3 sequence: CAISDSTGVANGYTF. In DNA form, the CDR3 reads TGTGCCATCAGTGATTCGACAGGGGTGGCGAATGGCTACACCTTC.

As to this clonotype: This may stem from a read error, because a much larger clone lies one nucleotide away. The CDR3 is CRAITPGGRLFF. In DNA, the CDR3 is TGCAGGGCGATAACTCCGGGGGGACGACTGTTTTTT. The gene calls are TRBV20-1 and TRBJ1-4; the D gene is possibly TRBD1 (5 bases). The CDR3 length is 12 residues. Germline CDR1 reads DFQATT; CDR2 reads SNEGSKA (reference sequence).

Notes on this clonotype: A much larger clone lies a single base off, so this may be a read error. This rearrangement joins TRBV12-3 or TRBV12-4 to TRBJ2-3; no reliable D call. This CDR3 contains 15 residues. The chain's CDR3 is CTSSPKGLPTDTQYF. Here the CDR3 DNA reads TGTACCAGCAGTCCCAAGGGCCTACCCACAGATACGCAGTATTTT.

Remarks on this clonotype: A read error may be the cause here, since a much bigger clone is one base away. This rearrangement joins TRBV10-3 to TRBJ2-1, with 7 bases matching TRBD2. The trim removed 3 bases at V and 13 bases at J, leaving 12 bases unmatched. Germline V CDR1 and CDR2: ENHRY, SYGVKD. CDR3 length: 14 residues. The CDR3 nucleotides read TGTGCCATCAGTGATAGTGCGGGGGTAGAGACCCAGTTCTTC. Encoded protein: CAISDSAGVETQFF.